One T cell receptor (beta chain) is described in this entry. The antigen remains unidentified. TCR beta cDNA libraries had unique molecular identifiers. TCRdb analysed the PCR reads with MiXCR anew, one entry per CDR3 protein. The sample gives roughly 410,000 distinct CDR3 sequences, less than 35% of which show up once; roughly 13% is in the top ten. The entry originates in a study of post-analysis software for immune sequencing data. Notes on the study in general: Significantly lower normalized Chao1 diversity was found in patients with multiple sclerosis relative to controls. Five TRBV segments, including TRBV5-6, TRBV5-1 and TRBV20-1, were more frequent in patients than controls. Same-batch preparations were strongly co-clustered by F measure.

Germline-derived CDR1 and CDR2 are SGDLS and YYNGEE. Trimming cost V 3 bases and J 3 bases, with 15 bases left between them. This CDR3 has 15 residues. The chain employs TRBV9 and TRBJ1-2; no clear D. The sample consisted of blood. This sequence originates from a girl aged 10 to 17 with multiple sclerosis. The CDR3 DNA reads as TGTGCCAGCAGCGATCCCGGGGATCCGCACTATGGCTACACCTTC. This encodes CASSDPGDPHYGYTF.